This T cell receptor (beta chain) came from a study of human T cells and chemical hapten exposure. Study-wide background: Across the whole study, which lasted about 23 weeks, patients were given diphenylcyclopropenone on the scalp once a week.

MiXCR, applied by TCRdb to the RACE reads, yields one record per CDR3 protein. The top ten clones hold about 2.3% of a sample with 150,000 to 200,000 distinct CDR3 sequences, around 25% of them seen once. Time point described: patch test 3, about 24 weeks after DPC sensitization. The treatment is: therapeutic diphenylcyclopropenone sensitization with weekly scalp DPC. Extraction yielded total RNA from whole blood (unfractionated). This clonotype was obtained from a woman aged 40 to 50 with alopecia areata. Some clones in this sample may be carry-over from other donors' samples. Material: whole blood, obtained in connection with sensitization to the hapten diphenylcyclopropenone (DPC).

The chain's CDR3 is CASSLGLAGVSQETQYF. In DNA, the CDR3 is TGTGCCAGCAGTTTGGGACTAGCGGGAGTTTCCCAAGAGACCCAGTACTTC. J is TRBJ2-5 and V is TRBV12-3 or TRBV12-4, with 14 bases aligning to TRBD2. The CDR3 is 17 residues long. The V and J ends lost 3 bases and 1 base, in that order; junction bases with no gene match: 4.